Each of the 16 T cell receptor beta chains below was sequenced from the same sample in a study of blood T cell repertoires in COVID-19. Profiled with immunoSEQ multiplex PCR; TCRdb holds only in-frame clones, not every one. The sample records about 300,000 clones, approximately 90% being singletons. The sample comprised peripheral blood. These receptors were taken from a woman aged 25 to 39 who had recovered from COVID-19.

The chain has TRBV15 and TRBJ1-6; no definite D call. V was shortened by 8 bases and J by 0 bases, with 5 bases between the two germline ends. Looked up from germline, CDR1 is LNHNV and CDR2 is YYDKDF (reference sequence). This CDR3 has 13 amino acids. CDR3 in DNA: TGTGCCACCGAGAGCTCCTATAATTCACCCCTCCACTTT. It is translated as CATESSYNSPLHF.

This clone was counted a few times. The chain carries TRBV7-2 and TRBJ1-6; D unresolved. V was clipped by 1 base and J by 9 bases, with 13 bases between them. This CDR3 contains 15 residues. Looked up from germline, CDR1 is SGHTA and CDR2 is FQGNSA. The CDR3 loop is CASSLGVAGGSPLHF. As DNA, the CDR3 is TGTGCCAGCAGCTTAGGGGTAGCCGGAGGTTCACCCCTCCACTTT.

The V gene is TRBV10-3, the J gene TRBJ1-5, with D possibly being TRBD1 (6 bases). The CDR3 is 14 amino acids. In germline, CDR1 is ENHRY, CDR2 SYGVKD. Trimming pared 6 bases from V and 2 bases from J, leaving 11 bases between. In DNA form, the CDR3 reads TGTGCCATCAGACAGGGAGGGGGCAATCAGCCCCAGCATTTT. As protein: CAIRQGGGNQPQHF.

This rearrangement joins TRBV7-2 to TRBJ2-2; no clear D gene. Germline loops: CDR1 SGHTA, CDR2 FQGNSA. The CDR3 runs 13 residues. Deletions cut 0 bases from V and 3 bases from J, with 2 bases between. CDR3 residues: CASSLAYTGELFF. The CDR3 DNA reads TGTGCCAGCAGCTTAGCCTACACCGGGGAGCTGTTTTTT. Supplemented by reference TRBV7-2 and TRBJ2-2, the full variable domain reads GAGVSQSPSNKVTEKGKDVELRCDPISGHTALYWYRQSLGQGLEFLIYFQGNSAPDKSGLPSDRFSAERTGGSVSTLTIQRTQQEDSAVYLCASSLAYTGELFFGEGSRLTVL.

V usage is TRBV6-5 and J usage is TRBJ1-6; maybe TRBD1 (6 bases). The germline CDR1 and CDR2 sequences are MNHEY and SVGAGI. V lost 2 bases to trimming and J lost 7 bases, with 12 bases between them. The length of the CDR3 is 15 residues. In DNA, the CDR3 is TGTGCCAGCAGTTACCTAGGGGGTCTGAATTCACCCCTCCACTTT. This sequence encodes CASSYLGGLNSPLHF.

V usage is TRBV28 and J usage is TRBJ1-2, with 8 bases aligning to TRBD1. Germline V gene sequence: CDR1 MDHEN, CDR2 SYDVKM. Unmatched junction bases numbered 13, after V lost 4 bases and J lost 3 bases. The CDR3 is 17 amino acids. CDR3: CASSYQGARERDYGYTF. CDR3 DNA sequence: TGTGCCAGCAGTTATCAGGGGGCGCGGGAAAGGGACTATGGCTACACCTTC.

J is TRBJ2-7 and V is TRBV2; D may be TRBD2 (5 bases). CDR1 and CDR2 from the germline V gene are SNHLY and FYNNEI. Trimming pared 5 bases from V and 2 bases from J, leaving 7 bases between. This CDR3 has 12 amino acids. The CDR3 DNA reads as TGTGCCAGCAGTTCCGGGGCCTACGAGCAGTACTTC. This encodes CASSSGAYEQYF.

The chain has TRBV5-5 and TRBJ2-3, with 7 bases identical to TRBD1. CDR1 is SGHKS, CDR2 YYEKEE, per germline (reference sequence). Trimming removed 4 bases from V and 4 bases from J; junction bases left unmatched: 15. The CDR3 has 17 amino acids. This chain's CDR3 is CASSPLSGQGVADTQYF. The DNA for the CDR3 is TGTGCCAGCAGCCCTTTATCCGGGCAGGGGGTCGCAGATACGCAGTATTTT.

The chain couples TRBV28 to TRBJ1-4; D not certain. CDR1 and CDR2 (germline): MDHEN, SYDVKM. The CDR3 runs 15 residues. V lost 6 bases to trimming and J lost 8 bases, with 19 bases between them. DNA for the CDR3: TGTGCCAGCAGACTTTATCAGGCGGGAGGCGAAAAACTGTTTTTT. It encodes CASRLYQAGGEKLFF.

The chain employs TRBV5-1 and TRBJ2-1; the D gene is possibly TRBD1 (6 bases). This CDR3 is 17 amino acids long. The germline V gene encodes CDR1 SGHRS and CDR2 YFSETQ. Trimming pared 5 bases from V and 5 bases from J, leaving 23 bases between. Here the CDR3 reads CASRTDPRLDRDNEQFF. CDR3 sequence (DNA): TGCGCCAGCAGAACAGACCCCCGTTTGGACAGAGACAATGAGCAGTTCTTC.

The chain combines TRBV19 with TRBJ2-3; D may be TRBD1 (6 bases). Germline V CDR1 and CDR2: LNHDA, SQIVND (reference sequence). CDR3 length: 17 residues. V was shortened by 3 bases and J by 0 bases, with 16 bases between the two germline ends. The CDR3 spells CASSMTRQAASTDTQYF. DNA for the CDR3: TGTGCCAGTAGTATGACCCGACAGGCGGCTAGCACAGATACGCAGTATTTT.

The chain uses TRBV5-1 and TRBJ1-5; maybe TRBD1 (6 bases). Per the germline V gene, CDR1 is SGHRS and CDR2 is YFSETQ. CDR3 length equals 15 residues. V lost 5 bases and J 1 base, leaving 13 bases between the germline ends. CDR3 nucleotides: TGCGCCAGCAGTGAAGGGACATCGAGCAATCAGCCCCAGCATTTT. Its protein product is CASSEGTSSNQPQHF.

The chain carries TRBV7-3 and TRBJ2-1, with 7 nucleotides matching TRBD2. CDR1 is SGHTA, CDR2 FQGTGA, per germline. The CDR3 loop spans 14 amino acids. The ends lost 3 bases at V and 6 bases at J; junction bases unmatched: 5. CDR3 nucleotides: TGTGCCAGCAGCTTGGGAGGGTCTGGCAATGAGCAGTTCTTC. Its protein product is CASSLGGSGNEQFF.

The chain has TRBV10-3 and TRBJ2-1; possible D gene TRBD2, 5 bases. From germline, CDR1 is ENHRY and CDR2 SYGVKD. Trimming shortened V by 4 bases and J by 8 bases, and 9 bases separated the two germline ends. The CDR3 spans 12 residues. CDR3 nucleotides: TGTGCCATCAGTGGGACTGCGGATGAGCAGTTCTTC. It translates to CAISGTADEQFF.

A remark on this clone: This CDR3 is also generated by other DNA sequences in the sample. V gene TRBV28 combines with J gene TRBJ2-7, with 8 bases lining up with TRBD1. The length of the CDR3 is 13 residues. Germline V lookup: CDR1 MDHEN, CDR2 SYDVKM. V gave up 3 bases and J gave up 4 bases; unmatched junction bases: 2. Here the CDR3 reads CASSFDRGYEQYF. The CDR3 DNA reads TGTGCCAGCAGTTTTGACAGGGGTTACGAGCAGTACTTC.

V usage is TRBV5-8 and J usage is TRBJ2-7, with D perhaps matching TRBD1 (5 bases). CDR1 SGHTS and CDR2 YDEGEE come from the germline V gene. The V end lost 3 bases, the J end lost 3 bases, and 13 bases lay between the germline ends. This CDR3 spans 14 amino acids. In DNA form, the CDR3 reads TGTGCCAGCAGCTGGAAAAGTAGGGGCTACGAGCAGTACTTC. Translation gives CASSWKSRGYEQYF.